This T cell receptor beta chain was profiled in a study of T-cell reconstitution after alpha-beta-depleted transplantation in children. This clonotype has at least ten counts. Using unique molecular identifiers, the investigators prepared the TCRbeta library. TCRdb itself ran the PCR reads through MiXCR, one entry per CDR3 protein. The data contain 450,000 to 500,000 distinct CDR3 sequences, around an eighth of them singletons. The sequencing used PBMCs from the stem cell graft donor, collected from the stem cell graft. This TCR was recovered from a human donor who donated a stem cell graft to a child with combined immunodeficiency.

CDR3 region: CASSPRSGGSSYNEQFF. DNA of the CDR3: TGTGCCAGCAGTCCCCGTTCAGGGGGTTCCTCCTACAATGAGCAGTTCTTC. The rearrangement joins TRBV12-3 or TRBV12-4 to TRBJ2-1; the match to TRBD1 covers 7 bases. The junction had 10 bases not matched to a gene; V was cut back by 5 bases and J by 0 bases. This CDR3 spans 17 amino acids.